The next 15 T cell receptor beta chains were all read from a single sample in a study of T cells after somatic rescue of genetic block. Only in-frame clones appear in the TCRdb table, and some are missing; sequencing was by immunoSEQ multiplex PCR. Seen here are 70,000 or so clones, around 92% observed once, and the top ten hold around 3%. Sequencing was carried out using peripheral blood mononuclear cells (PBMCs). The source of these receptors is a man aged 40-55 years.

This clone was picked up a small number of times. The chain links TRBV6-5 to TRBJ1-6; the match to TRBD1 covers 8 bases. Germline lookup yields CDR1 MNHEY and CDR2 SVGAGI. The CDR3 is made up of 15 amino acids. V lost 4 bases and J lost 10; bases outside the gene matches: 9. The DNA for the CDR3 is TGTGCCAGCAGTTCCTCCGGGACAGGAGGCTCACCCCTCCACTTT. Its protein is CASSSSGTGGSPLHF.

J is TRBJ2-2 and V is TRBV6-5; D is ambiguous. The V end was cut by 10 bases, the J end by 6 bases, with 9 bases between. CDR3 length equals 11 residues. CDR1 MNHEY and CDR2 SVGAGI come from the germline V gene. CDR3 DNA: TGTGCCACCTTCGTATCCGGGGAGCTGTTTTTT. Encoded protein: CATFVSGELFF.

V is TRBV18 and J is TRBJ2-4; D gene uncertain. The CDR3 is made up of 13 amino acids. CDR1 and CDR2 (germline): KGHSH, LQKENI. V was pared by 1 base and J by 8 bases, with 9 bases between. CDR3 sequence (DNA): TGTGCCAGCTCACCACTGAAATCGGACATTCAGTACTTC. Translation: CASSPLKSDIQYF.

The chain has TRBV11-2 and TRBJ2-2; D is perhaps TRBD1 or TRBD2 (5 bases each). Per germline, CDR1 SGHAT and CDR2 FQNNGV. This CDR3 has 16 residues. V was clipped by 5 bases and J by 6 bases, with 19 bases between them. CDR3: CASSLNPGTGSGELFF. The CDR3 DNA reads as TGTGCCAGCAGCCTGAACCCAGGGACGGGCTCCGGGGAGCTGTTTTTT.

J is TRBJ2-1 and V is TRBV5-1; perhaps TRBD2 as D (6 bases). This CDR3 contains 16 residues. Per germline, CDR1 SGHRS and CDR2 YFSETQ. Trimming pared 4 bases from V and 6 bases from J, leaving 20 bases between. The CDR3 is CASSPEGLAGPNEQFF. The CDR3 DNA follows: TGCGCCAGCAGCCCGGAGGGGCTAGCAGGGCCCAATGAGCAGTTCTTC. Full variable domain (rest looked up from reference TRBV5-1 and TRBJ2-1): KAGVTQTPRYLIKTRGQQVTLSCSPISGHRSVSWYQQTPGQGLQFLFEYFSETQRNKGNFPGRFSGRQFSNSRSEMNVSTLELGDSALYLCASSPEGLAGPNEQFFGPGTRLTVL.

The genes are TRBV30 and TRBJ2-6; no clear D gene. Germline assignment: CDR1 GTSNPN and CDR2 SVGIG (reference sequence). The germline V and J ends were trimmed by 3 bases and 6 bases, with 9 bases remaining between them. This CDR3 is built from 13 residues. Written as DNA, the CDR3 is TGTGCCTGGAGGGGCTCGCAGGCCAACGTCCTGACTTTC. It translates to CAWRGSQANVLTF.

This rearrangement joins TRBV2 to TRBJ1-6; TRBD1 aligns across 9 bases. Germline lookup yields CDR1 SNHLY and CDR2 FYNNEI. V lost 2 bases to trimming and J lost 7 bases; unmatched junction nucleotides: 3. This CDR3 has 15 residues. DNA of the CDR3: TGTGCCAGCAGTGAAACAGGGGGCACGAATTCACCCCTCCACTTT. It codes for CASSETGGTNSPLHF.

The rearrangement uses TRBV7-2 and TRBJ2-5; D is possibly TRBD1 (5 bases). Germline V gives CDR1 SGHTA, CDR2 FQGNSA. V was clipped by 0 bases and J by 2 bases, with 10 bases between them. The CDR3 is 15 residues long. CDR3 nucleotide sequence: TGTGCCAGCAGCTTAGCAGGTACAGGTCAAGAGACCCAGTACTTC. Translating gives CASSLAGTGQETQYF.

The chain joins TRBV7-8 to TRBJ2-3; TRBD2 aligns across 11 bases. The V gene's germline CDR1 is SGHVS and CDR2 FQNEAQ. The length of the CDR3 is 15 residues. With 5 bases clipped from V and 3 bases from J, the junction kept 4 bases outside the gene matches. CDR3 in amino acids: CASSTASGGTDTQYF. In nucleotides, the CDR3 is TGTGCCAGCAGCACCGCTAGCGGGGGGACAGATACGCAGTATTTT.

V and J are TRBV4-1 and TRBJ2-3, with 9 bases identical to TRBD1. The germline V gene has CDR1 MGHRA and CDR2 YSYEKL. This CDR3 contains 17 residues. With 3 bases clipped from V and 2 bases from J, the junction kept 9 bases outside the gene matches. The CDR3 reads CASSHQRGTGLTDTQYF. In DNA, the CDR3 is TGCGCCAGCAGCCACCAAAGGGGGACAGGGCTCACAGATACGCAGTATTTT.

The gene calls are TRBV27 and TRBJ2-1, with D possibly TRBD1 on 6 matching bases. There are 12 residues in the CDR3. The ends were cut back, 8 bases at V and 5 bases at J, with 10 bases in the middle. Germline V lookup: CDR1 MNHEY, CDR2 SMNVEV (reference sequence). CDR3 region: CASSGQNNEQFF. CDR3 nucleotides: TGTGCCAGCTCCGGACAGAACAATGAGCAGTTCTTC.

V is TRBV2 and J is TRBJ1-3; D is possibly TRBD1 (5 bases). With 6 bases removed from V and 2 bases from J, the gap between germline ends came to 5 bases. The CDR3 sequence is 12 residues long. Germline loops: CDR1 SNHLY, CDR2 FYNNEI. CDR3 in amino acids: CASRGAGNTIYF. The CDR3 DNA is TGTGCCAGCAGGGGGGCTGGAAACACCATATATTTT.

This sequence joins TRBV4-2 and TRBJ2-4; 7 bases agree with TRBD1. The CDR3 has 14 residues. The germline V gene encodes CDR1 LGHNA and CDR2 YNFKEQ. V shed 4 bases, J shed 8 bases, and the junction held 8 bases outside the gene matches. CDR3 loop: CASSRGQPRDIQYF. CDR3 bases: TGTGCCAGCAGCCGGGGACAGCCTAGGGACATTCAGTACTTC.

This clone was detected only once. This chain uses TRBV19 with TRBJ1-3, with 7 bases aligning to TRBD1. The CDR3 runs 15 residues. CDR1 is LNHDA and CDR2 is SQIVND in the germline V gene (reference sequence). Trimming removed 7 bases from V and 0 bases from J; junction bases left unmatched: 6. CDR3 residues: CASKTGQSSGNTIYF. The CDR3 coding sequence is TGTGCCAGTAAAACGGGACAGAGCTCTGGAAACACCATATATTTT.

The chain is built from TRBV4-2 and TRBJ2-5; D possibly matches TRBD1 or TRBD2 (9 bases each). The CDR3 consists of 24 residues. Trimming took 0 bases from V and 7 from J, leaving 42 bases between them. CDR1 and CDR2 (germline): LGHNA, YNFKEQ. As DNA, the CDR3 is TGTGCCAGCAGCCAAGATCGCCCGAAAAACAGGGGGCTTGCGACTAGCGGCCCGTCGGGGACCCAGTACTTC. Translating gives CASSQDRPKNRGLATSGPSGTQYF.